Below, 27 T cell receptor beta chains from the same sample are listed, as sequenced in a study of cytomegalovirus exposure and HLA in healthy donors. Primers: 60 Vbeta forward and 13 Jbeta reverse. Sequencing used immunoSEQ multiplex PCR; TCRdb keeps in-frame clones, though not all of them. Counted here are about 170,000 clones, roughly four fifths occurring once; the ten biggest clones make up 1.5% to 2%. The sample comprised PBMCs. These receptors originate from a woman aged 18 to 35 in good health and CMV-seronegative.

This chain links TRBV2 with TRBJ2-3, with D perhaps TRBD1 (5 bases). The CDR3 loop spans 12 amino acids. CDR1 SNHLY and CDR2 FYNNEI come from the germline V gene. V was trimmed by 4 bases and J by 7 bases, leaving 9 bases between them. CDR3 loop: CASSGHRNTQYF. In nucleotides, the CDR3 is TGTGCCAGCAGTGGTCACAGGAATACGCAGTATTTT.

This chain's CDR3 is CASGPGQGSGEQYF. Written as DNA, the CDR3 is TGTGCCAGCGGCCCAGGACAGGGGTCAGGAGAGCAGTACTTC. This chain connects TRBV27 to TRBJ2-7, with 9 nucleotides matching TRBD1. Germline trimming cut 8 bases from V and 7 bases from J; bases unmatched to any gene: 12. Per germline, CDR1 MNHEY and CDR2 SMNVEV (reference sequence). The CDR3 length is 14 residues.

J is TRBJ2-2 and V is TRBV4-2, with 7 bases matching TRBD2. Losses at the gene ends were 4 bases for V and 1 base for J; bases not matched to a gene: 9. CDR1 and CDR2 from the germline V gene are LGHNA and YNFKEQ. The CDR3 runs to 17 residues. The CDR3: CASSLSGGLQNTGELFF. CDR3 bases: TGTGCCAGCAGCCTCTCGGGGGGACTCCAGAACACCGGGGAGCTGTTTTTT.

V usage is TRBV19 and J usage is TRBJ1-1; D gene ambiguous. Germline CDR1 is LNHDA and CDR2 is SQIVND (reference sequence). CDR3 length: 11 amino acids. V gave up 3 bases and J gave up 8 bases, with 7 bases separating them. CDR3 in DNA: TGTGCCAGTAGTATGTTACAAGAAGCTTTCTTT. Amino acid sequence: CASSMLQEAFF.

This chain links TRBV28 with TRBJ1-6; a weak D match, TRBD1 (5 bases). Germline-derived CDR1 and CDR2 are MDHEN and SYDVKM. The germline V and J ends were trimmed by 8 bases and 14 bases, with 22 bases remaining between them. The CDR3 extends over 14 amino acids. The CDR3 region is CASLNFNRNRALHF. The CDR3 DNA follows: TGTGCCAGCCTTAACTTTAACAGGAATAGGGCCCTCCACTTT.

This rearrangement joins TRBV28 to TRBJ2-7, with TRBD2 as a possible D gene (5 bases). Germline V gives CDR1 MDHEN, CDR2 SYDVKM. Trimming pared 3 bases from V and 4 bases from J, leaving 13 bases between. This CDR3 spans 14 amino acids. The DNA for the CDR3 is TGTGCCAGCAGTTTTGGCGGTTCGGGGTACGAGCAGTACTTC. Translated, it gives CASSFGGSGYEQYF.

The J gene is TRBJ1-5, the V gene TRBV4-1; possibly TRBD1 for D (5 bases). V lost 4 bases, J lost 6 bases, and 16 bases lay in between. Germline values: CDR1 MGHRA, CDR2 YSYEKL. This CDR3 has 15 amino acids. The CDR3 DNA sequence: TGCGCCAGCAGCCTGGATGAAGGGGTGGGTCAGCCCCAGCATTTT. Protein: CASSLDEGVGQPQHF.

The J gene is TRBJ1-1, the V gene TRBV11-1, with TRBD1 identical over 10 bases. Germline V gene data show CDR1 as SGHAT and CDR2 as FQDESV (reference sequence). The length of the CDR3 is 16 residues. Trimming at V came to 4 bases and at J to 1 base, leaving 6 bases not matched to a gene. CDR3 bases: TGTGCCAGCAGCTCTGGACAGGGGGGACAGAACACTGAAGCTTTCTTT. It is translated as CASSSGQGGQNTEAFF.

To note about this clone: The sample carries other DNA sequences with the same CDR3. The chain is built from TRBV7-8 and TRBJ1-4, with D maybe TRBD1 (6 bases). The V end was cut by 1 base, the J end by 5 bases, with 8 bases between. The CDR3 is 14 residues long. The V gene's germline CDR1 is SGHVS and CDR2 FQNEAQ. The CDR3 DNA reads TGTGCCAGCAGCTTAGGGACAGTAAATGAAAAACTGTTTTTT. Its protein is CASSLGTVNEKLFF.

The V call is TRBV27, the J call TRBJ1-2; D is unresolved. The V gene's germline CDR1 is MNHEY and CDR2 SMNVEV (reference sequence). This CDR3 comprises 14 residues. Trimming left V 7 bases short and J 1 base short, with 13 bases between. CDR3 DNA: TGTGCCAGCAAAAAATTACAGATTAACTATGGCTACACCTTC. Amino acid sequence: CASKKLQINYGYTF.

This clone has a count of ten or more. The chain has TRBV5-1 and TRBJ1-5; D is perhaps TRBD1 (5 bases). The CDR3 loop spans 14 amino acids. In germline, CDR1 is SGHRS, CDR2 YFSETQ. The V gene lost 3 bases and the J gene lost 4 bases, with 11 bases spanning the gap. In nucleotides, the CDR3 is TGCGCCAGCAGCTCGGGGGACTGGAATCAGCCCCAGCATTTT. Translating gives CASSSGDWNQPQHF.

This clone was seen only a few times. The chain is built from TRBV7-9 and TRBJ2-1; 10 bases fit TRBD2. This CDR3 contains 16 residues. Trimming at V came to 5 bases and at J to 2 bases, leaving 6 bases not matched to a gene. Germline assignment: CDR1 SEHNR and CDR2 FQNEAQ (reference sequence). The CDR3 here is CASSPSSGGAYNEQFF. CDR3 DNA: TGTGCCAGCAGCCCTTCAAGCGGGGGGGCCTACAATGAGCAGTTCTTC.

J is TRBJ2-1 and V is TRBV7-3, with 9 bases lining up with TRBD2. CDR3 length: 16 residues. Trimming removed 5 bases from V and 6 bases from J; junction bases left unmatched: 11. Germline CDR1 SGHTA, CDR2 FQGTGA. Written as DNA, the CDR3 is TGTGCCAGCAGCCCTTCGGTGGGAGCGGGGGGCAATGAGCAGTTCTTC. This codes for CASSPSVGAGGNEQFF.

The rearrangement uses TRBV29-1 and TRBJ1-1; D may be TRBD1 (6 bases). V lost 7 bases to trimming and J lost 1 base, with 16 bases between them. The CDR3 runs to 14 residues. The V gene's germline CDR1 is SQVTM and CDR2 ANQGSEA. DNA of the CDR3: TGCAGCGCACAACGGGGGGCCGAGAACACTGAAGCTTTCTTT. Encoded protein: CSAQRGAENTEAFF.

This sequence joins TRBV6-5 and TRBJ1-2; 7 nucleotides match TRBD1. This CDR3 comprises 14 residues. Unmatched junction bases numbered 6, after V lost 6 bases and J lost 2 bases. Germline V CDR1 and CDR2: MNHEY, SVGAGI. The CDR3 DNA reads TGTGCCAGCAGCTATGGACAGGTGAACTATGGCTACACCTTC. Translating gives CASSYGQVNYGYTF.

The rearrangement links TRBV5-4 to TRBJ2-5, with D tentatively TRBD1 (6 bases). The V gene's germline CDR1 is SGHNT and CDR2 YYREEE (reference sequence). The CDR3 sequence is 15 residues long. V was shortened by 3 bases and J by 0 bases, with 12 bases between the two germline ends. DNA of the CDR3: TGTGCCAGCAGCTCGCAGACAGGAAACCAAGAGACCCAGTACTTC. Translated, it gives CASSSQTGNQETQYF.

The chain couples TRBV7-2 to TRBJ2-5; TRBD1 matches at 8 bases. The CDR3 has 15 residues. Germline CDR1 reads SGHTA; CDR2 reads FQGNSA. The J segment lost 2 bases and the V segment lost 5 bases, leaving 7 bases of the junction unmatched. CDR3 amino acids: CASSTTGAVQETQYF. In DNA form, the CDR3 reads TGTGCCAGCAGCACGACAGGGGCAGTTCAAGAGACCCAGTACTTC. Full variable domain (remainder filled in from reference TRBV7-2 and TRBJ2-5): GAGVSQSPSNKVTEKGKDVELRCDPISGHTALYWYRQSLGQGLEFLIYFQGNSAPDKSGLPSDRFSAERTGGSVSTLTIQRTQQEDSAVYLCASSTTGAVQETQYFGPGTRLLVL.

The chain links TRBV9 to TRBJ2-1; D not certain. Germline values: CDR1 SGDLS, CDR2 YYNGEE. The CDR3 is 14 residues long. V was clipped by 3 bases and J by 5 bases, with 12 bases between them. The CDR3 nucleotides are TGTGCCAGCAGCGGAGATCACGCCCACAATGAGCAGTTCTTC. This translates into CASSGDHAHNEQFF.

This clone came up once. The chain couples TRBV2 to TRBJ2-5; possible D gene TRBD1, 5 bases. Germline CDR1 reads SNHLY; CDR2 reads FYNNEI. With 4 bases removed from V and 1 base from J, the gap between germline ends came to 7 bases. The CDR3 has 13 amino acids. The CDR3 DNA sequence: TGTGCCAGCAGTGGGACACTCCAAGAGACCCAGTACTTC. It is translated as CASSGTLQETQYF.

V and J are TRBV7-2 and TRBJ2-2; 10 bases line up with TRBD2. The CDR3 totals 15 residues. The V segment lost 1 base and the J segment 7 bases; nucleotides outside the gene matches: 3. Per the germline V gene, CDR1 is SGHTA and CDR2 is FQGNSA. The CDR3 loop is CASSLVIAGGGELFF. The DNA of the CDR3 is TGTGCCAGCAGCTTAGTTATAGCGGGAGGCGGGGAGCTGTTTTTT. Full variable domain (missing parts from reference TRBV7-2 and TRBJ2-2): GAGVSQSPSNKVTEKGKDVELRCDPISGHTALYWYRQSLGQGLEFLIYFQGNSAPDKSGLPSDRFSAERTGGSVSTLTIQRTQQEDSAVYLCASSLVIAGGGELFFGEGSRLTVL.

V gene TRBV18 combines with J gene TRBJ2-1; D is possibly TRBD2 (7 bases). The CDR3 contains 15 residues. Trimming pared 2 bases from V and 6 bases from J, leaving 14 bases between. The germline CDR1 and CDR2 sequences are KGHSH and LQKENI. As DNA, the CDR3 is TGTGCCAGCTCACCAGTGGGGGGGGCCGTCAATGAGCAGTTCTTC. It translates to CASSPVGGAVNEQFF. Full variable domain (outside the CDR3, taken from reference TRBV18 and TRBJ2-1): NAGVMQNPRHLVRRRGQEARLRCSPMKGHSHVYWYRQLPEEGLKFMVYLQKENIIDESGMPKERFSAEFPKEGPSILRIQQVVRGDSAAYFCASSPVGGAVNEQFFGPGTRLTVL.

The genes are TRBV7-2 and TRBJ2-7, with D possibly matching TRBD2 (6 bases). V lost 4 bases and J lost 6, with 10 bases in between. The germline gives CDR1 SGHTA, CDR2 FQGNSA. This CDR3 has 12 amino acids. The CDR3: CASSWRGAEQYF. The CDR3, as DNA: TGTGCCAGCAGCTGGAGGGGTGCCGAGCAGTACTTC. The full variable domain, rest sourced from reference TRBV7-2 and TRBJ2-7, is GAGVSQSPSNKVTEKGKDVELRCDPISGHTALYWYRQSLGQGLEFLIYFQGNSAPDKSGLPSDRFSAERTGGSVSTLTIQRTQQEDSAVYLCASSWRGAEQYFGPGTRLTVT.

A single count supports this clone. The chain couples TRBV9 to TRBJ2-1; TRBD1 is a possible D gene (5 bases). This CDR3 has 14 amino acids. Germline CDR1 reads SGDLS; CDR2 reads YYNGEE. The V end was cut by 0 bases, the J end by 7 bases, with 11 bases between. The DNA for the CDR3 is TGTGCCAGCAGCGTAGAGCCAGGGTGGAATGAGCAGTTCTTC. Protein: CASSVEPGWNEQFF.

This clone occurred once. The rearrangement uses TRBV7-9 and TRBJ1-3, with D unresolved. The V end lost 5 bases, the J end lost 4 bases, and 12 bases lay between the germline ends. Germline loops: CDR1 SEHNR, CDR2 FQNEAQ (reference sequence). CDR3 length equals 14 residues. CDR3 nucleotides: TGTGCCAGCAGCCATGCGGGGTCGGGAAACACCATATATTTT. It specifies CASSHAGSGNTIYF.

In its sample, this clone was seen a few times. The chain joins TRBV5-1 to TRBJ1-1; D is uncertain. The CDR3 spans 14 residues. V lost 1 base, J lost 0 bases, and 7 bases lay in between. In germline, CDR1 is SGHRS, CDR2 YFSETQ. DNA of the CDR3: TGCGCCAGCAGCTTGCAGGCACTGAACACTGAAGCTTTCTTT. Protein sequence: CASSLQALNTEAFF.

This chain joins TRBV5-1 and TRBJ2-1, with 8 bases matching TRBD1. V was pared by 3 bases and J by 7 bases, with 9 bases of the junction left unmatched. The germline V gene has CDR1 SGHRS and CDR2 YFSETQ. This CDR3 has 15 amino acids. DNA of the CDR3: TGCGCCAGCAGCTCTCGGACAGGGAGGCCAAATGAGCAGTTCTTC. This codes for CASSSRTGRPNEQFF.

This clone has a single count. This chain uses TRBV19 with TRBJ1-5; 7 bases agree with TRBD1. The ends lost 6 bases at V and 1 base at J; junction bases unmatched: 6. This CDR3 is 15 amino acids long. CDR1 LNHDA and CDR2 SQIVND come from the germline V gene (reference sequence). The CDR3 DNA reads TGTGCCAGTAGCCGGGACAGAGGCAGCAATCAGCCCCAGCATTTT. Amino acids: CASSRDRGSNQPQHF.